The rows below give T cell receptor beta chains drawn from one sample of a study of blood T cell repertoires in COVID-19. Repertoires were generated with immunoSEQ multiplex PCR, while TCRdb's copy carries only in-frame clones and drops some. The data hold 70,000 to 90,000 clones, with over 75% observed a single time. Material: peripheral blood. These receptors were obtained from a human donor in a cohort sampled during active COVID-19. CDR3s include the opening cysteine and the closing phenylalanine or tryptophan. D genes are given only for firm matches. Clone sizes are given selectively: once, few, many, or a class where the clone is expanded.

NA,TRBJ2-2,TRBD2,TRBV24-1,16,CATSDPSGGNTGELFF,TGTGCCACCAGTGACCCAAGCGGGGGGAACACCGGGGAGCTGTTTTTT
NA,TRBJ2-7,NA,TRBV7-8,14,CASSLADYSYEQYF,TGTGCCAGCAGCTTAGCGGACTACTCCTACGAGCAGTACTTC
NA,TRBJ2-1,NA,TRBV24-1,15,CATSDGRNSYNEQFF,TGTGCCACCAGTGATGGGCGTAACTCCTACAATGAGCAGTTCTTC
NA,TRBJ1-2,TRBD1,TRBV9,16,CASSVETGGLNYGYTF,TGTGCCAGCAGCGTTGAAACAGGGGGGCTTAACTATGGCTACACCTTC
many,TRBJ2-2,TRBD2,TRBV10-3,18,CAISQQTSGEGTPGELFF,TGTGCCATCAGTCAACAGACTAGCGGGGAAGGAACGCCCGGGGAGCTGTTTTTT
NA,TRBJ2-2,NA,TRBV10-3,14,CAISESLDTGELFF,TGTGCCATCAGTGAGTCCTTAGACACCGGGGAGCTGTTTTTT
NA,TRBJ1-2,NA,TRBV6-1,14,CASSEARVGYGYTF,TGTGCCAGCAGTGAAGCGAGGGTGGGCTATGGCTACACCTTC
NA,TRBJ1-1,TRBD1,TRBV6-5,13,CASTGTGFPKAFF,TGTGCCAGCACCGGGACAGGTTTCCCGAAAGCTTTCTTT
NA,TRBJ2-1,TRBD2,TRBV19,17,CATRGLAGGIGYNEQFF,TGTGCCACCCGAGGGCTAGCGGGAGGTATAGGGTACAATGAGCAGTTCTTC
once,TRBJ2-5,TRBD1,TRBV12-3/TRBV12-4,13,CASSPMTGKTQYF,TGTGCCAGCAGTCCAATGACAGGGAAGACCCAGTACTTC
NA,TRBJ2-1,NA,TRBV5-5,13,CASSLGVSTEQFF,TGTGCCAGCAGCTTGGGGGTTAGCACGGAGCAGTTCTTC
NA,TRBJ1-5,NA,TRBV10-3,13,CAISELGDQPQHF,TGTGCCATCAGTGAGTTGGGCGATCAGCCCCAGCATTTT
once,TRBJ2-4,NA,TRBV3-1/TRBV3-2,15,CASSPRHRGGNIQYF,TGTGCCAGCAGCCCCAGACACCGGGGTGGAAACATTCAGTACTTC
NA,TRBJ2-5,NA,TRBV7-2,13,CASSLLQGETQYF,TGTGCCAGCAGCTTATTGCAGGGGGAGACCCAGTACTTC
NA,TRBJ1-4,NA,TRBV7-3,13,CASSLIRGEKLFF,TGTGCCAGCAGCTTAATCCGGGGGGAAAAACTGTTTTTT
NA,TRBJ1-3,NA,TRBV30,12,CAWSGQGTTIYF,TGTGCCTGGAGCGGGCAGGGAACGACCATATATTTT
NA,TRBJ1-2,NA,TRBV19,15,CASSMDNNGWNGYTF,TGTGCCAGTAGTATGGACAATAACGGGTGGAATGGCTACACCTTC